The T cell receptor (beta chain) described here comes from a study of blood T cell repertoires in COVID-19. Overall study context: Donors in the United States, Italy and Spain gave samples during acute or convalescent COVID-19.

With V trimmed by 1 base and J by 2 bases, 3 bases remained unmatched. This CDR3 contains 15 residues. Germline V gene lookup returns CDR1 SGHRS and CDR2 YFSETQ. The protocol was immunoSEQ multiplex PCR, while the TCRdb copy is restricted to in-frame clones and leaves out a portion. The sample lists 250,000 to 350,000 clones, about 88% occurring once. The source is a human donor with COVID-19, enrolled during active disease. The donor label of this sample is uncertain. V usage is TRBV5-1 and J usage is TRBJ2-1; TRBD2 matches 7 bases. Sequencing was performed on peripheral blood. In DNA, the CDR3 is TGCGCCAGCAGCTTGAGGCTAGCGGCCTACAATGAGCAGTTCTTC. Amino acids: CASSLRLAAYNEQFF.